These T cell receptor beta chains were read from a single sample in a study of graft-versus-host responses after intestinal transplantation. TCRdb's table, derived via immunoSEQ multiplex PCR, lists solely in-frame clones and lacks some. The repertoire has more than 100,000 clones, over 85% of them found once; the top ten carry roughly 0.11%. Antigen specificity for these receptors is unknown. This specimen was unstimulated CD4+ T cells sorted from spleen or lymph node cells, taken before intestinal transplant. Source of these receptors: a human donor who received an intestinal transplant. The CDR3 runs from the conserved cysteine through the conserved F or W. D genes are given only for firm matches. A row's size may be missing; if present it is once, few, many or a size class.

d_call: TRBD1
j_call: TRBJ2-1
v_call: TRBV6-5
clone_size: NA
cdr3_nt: TGTGCCAGCAGGGAGGACAGGGGTGGGAATGAGCAGTTCTTC
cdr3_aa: CASREDRGGNEQFF

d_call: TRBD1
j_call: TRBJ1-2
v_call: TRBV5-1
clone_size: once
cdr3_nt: TGCGCCAGCAGCACCCGGACAGGGGGTTGGGGCTACACCTTC
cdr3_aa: CASSTRTGGWGYTF

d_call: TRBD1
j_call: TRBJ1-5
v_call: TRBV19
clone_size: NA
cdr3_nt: TGTGCCAGTAAAGGGAGACAGGGGTTTAGCAATCAGCCCCAGCATTTT
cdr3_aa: CASKGRQGFSNQPQHF

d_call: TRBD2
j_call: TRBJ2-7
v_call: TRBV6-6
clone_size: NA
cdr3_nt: TGTGCCAGCAGTAAAGGACTAGAAACCACCTACGAGCAGTACTTC
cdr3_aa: CASSKGLETTYEQYF

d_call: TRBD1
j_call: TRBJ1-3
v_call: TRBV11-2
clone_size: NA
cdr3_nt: TGTGCCAGCAGTTCCGTGAAGGACAGGCTACGAAACACCATATATTTT
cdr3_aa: CASSSVKDRLRNTIYF

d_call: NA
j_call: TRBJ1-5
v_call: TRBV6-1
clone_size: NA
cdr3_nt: TGTGCCAGCAGTGGGGGGGTACGACGGAGCAATCAGCCCCAGCATTTT
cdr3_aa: CASSGGVRRSNQPQHF

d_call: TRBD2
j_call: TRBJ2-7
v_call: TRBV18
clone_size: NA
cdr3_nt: TGTGCCAGCTCTCTGGGACTAGCGGGAGTCCGGGAGCAGTACTTC
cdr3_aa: CASSLGLAGVREQYF

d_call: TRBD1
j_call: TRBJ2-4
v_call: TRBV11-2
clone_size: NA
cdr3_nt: TGTGCCAGCAGCTGGACACCCGGGACAGGGATAGCCAAAAACATTCAGTACTTC
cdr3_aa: CASSWTPGTGIAKNIQYF

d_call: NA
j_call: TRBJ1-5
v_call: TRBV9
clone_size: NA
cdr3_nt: TGTGCCAGCAGCGTAGGACACAATCAGCCCCAGCATTTT
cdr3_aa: CASSVGHNQPQHF

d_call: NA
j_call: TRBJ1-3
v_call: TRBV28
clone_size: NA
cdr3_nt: TGTGCCAGCAGTTTAATCCGGGGGATTTGGTATTTT
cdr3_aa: CASSLIRGIWYF

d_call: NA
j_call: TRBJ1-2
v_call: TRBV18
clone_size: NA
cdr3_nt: TGTGCCAGCTCACCACCAGGGGCGGGCTACACCTTC
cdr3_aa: CASSPPGAGYTF

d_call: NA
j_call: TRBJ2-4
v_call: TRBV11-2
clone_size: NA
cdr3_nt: TGTGCCAGCAGCTCACGGACTGGGGAAAACATTCAGTACTTC
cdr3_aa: CASSSRTGENIQYF

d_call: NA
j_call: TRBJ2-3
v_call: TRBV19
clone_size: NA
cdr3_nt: TGTGCCAGTAGTATTCTGAAGGCGGAGGGGCTGCGCACAGATACGCAGTATTTT
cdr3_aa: CASSILKAEGLRTDTQYF

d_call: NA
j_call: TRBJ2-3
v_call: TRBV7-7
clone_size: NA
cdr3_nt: TGTGCTAGCAGCTTAGGGACCCTCCGTGGAGATACGCAGTATTTT
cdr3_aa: CASSLGTLRGDTQYF

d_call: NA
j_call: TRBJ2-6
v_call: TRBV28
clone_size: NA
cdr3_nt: TGTGCCAGCACCAAACGTACTCAGGGAAAAGACGTCCTGACTTTC
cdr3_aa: CASTKRTQGKDVLTF

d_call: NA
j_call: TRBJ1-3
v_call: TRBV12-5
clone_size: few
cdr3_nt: TGTGCTAGTGGTTTGGTCTACAGAAACACCATATATTTT
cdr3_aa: CASGLVYRNTIYF

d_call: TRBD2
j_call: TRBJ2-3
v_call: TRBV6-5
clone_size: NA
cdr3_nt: TGTGCCAGCATGGTAGCGGGAGGCTGGCATACGCAGTATTTT
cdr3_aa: CASMVAGGWHTQYF

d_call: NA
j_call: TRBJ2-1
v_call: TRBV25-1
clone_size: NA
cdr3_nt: TGTGCCAGCAGTGAAGTAAGGGTCCATGAGCAGTTCTTC
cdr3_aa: CASSEVRVHEQFF

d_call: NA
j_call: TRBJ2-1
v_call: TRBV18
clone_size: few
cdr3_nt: TGTGCCAGCTCACCTTATAGGGAGACTGAGCAGTTCTTC
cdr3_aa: CASSPYRETEQFF

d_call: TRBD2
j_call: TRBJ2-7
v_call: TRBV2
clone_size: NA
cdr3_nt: TGTGCCAGCAGGGGTCCTAGCGGGACGGCCCTCTACGAGCAGTACTTC
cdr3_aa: CASRGPSGTALYEQYF

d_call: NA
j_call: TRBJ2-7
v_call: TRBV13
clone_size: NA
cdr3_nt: TGTGCCAGCAGCTTAAATCCAGGGGCCTACGAGCAGTACTTC
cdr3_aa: CASSLNPGAYEQYF

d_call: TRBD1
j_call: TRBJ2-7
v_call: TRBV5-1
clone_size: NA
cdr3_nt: TGCGCCAGCAGGCGTGGTAGAGAAGACAGGGAGCGCTACGAGCAGTACTTC
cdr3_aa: CASRRGREDRERYEQYF